This TCR beta chain is from a study of T cells in Graves' hyperthyroidism and ophthalmopathy. Study in general: Once the initial diagnosis was made, peripheral blood was obtained before any treatment.

Germline V gene sequence: CDR1 SGHAT, CDR2 FQDESV (reference sequence). The CDR3 sequence is 17 residues long. Trimming pared 4 bases from V and 4 bases from J, leaving 22 bases between. Those with hyperthyroidism were 18 to 65 years old, newly diagnosed, and ill for under 2 months. Extraction of PBMCs used 7.5 to 10 ml of fresh peripheral blood. This clonotype has at least ten counts. Antigen unknown. Whole-study results and caveats: Most thyroid clonotypes expanded above 0.001 were also detected in blood.

The investigators amplified TCR beta CDR3 regions from RNA transcripts. HTBI primers were employed in a first-round RT-PCR of the TCR CDR3. Each CDR3 protein is one row after TCRdb ran MiXCR on the multiplex PCR reads. The sample contains approximately 710,000 distinct CDR3 sequences, approximately 15% of which appear only once. Sequences were obtained from blood. The clonotype originates from a man over 45 with Graves' hyperthyroidism. The chain carries TRBV11-1 and TRBJ2-5; either TRBD1 or TRBD2 may fit D (5 bases each). The CDR3 region has the DNA TGTGCCAGCAGCTCCGGGGCGGTAGGCTGTTCCCCAGAGACCCAGTACTTC. Translation: CASSSGAVGCSPETQYF.